These 15 T cell receptor beta chains originate from one sample sequenced in a study of control samples from healthy donors and cancer patients. Some clones are missing from TCRdb's copy, which holds only in-frame ones; the method was immunoSEQ multiplex PCR. The table records tens of thousands of clones, about 87% of them present only once. What was sequenced was blood. The receptors stem from a woman aged 70-85 years in good health.

V and J are TRBV19 and TRBJ1-3; D gene uncertain. CDR1 is LNHDA, CDR2 SQIVND, per germline (reference sequence). This CDR3 is built from 14 residues. The V gene lost 6 bases and the J gene lost 0 bases, with 9 bases spanning the gap. CDR3 nucleotides: TGTGCCAGTAGCGAGGCCTTCTCTGGAAACACCATATATTTT. Protein sequence: CASSEAFSGNTIYF.

This chain uses TRBV19 with TRBJ2-3, with D unresolved. The CDR3 has 16 residues. Germline CDR1 LNHDA, CDR2 SQIVND (reference sequence). V lost 5 bases and J 2 bases, leaving 17 bases between the germline ends. CDR3 loop: CASSPPGLGNTDTQYF. DNA for the CDR3: TGTGCCAGTAGTCCCCCCGGCCTTGGGAACACAGATACGCAGTATTTT.

This clone occurred a few times. The J gene is TRBJ2-7, the V gene TRBV7-2; D gene uncertain. Germline lookup yields CDR1 SGHTA and CDR2 FQGNSA. The CDR3 sequence is 13 residues long. V was pared by 2 bases and J by 0 bases, with 5 bases between. The CDR3, as DNA: TGTGCCAGCAGCTTAACGGACTCCTACGAGCAGTACTTC. As protein: CASSLTDSYEQYF. The full variable domain, rest sourced from reference TRBV7-2 and TRBJ2-7, is GAGVSQSPSNKVTEKGKDVELRCDPISGHTALYWYRQSLGQGLEFLIYFQGNSAPDKSGLPSDRFSAERTGGSVSTLTIQRTQQEDSAVYLCASSLTDSYEQYFGPGTRLTVT.

This clone was counted once. The rearrangement uses TRBV7-9 and TRBJ2-7, with D perhaps TRBD1 (5 bases). The ends were cut back, 5 bases at V and 6 bases at J, with 20 bases in the middle. Germline V gene data show CDR1 as SEHNR and CDR2 as FQNEAQ (reference sequence). CDR3 size: 15 residues. The CDR3 DNA reads TGTGCCAGCAGCCCTCTTAACAGGAACCCTTTCGAGCAGTACTTC. This translates into CASSPLNRNPFEQYF.

This chain uses TRBV30 with TRBJ1-4, with D possibly being TRBD1 (5 bases). The CDR3 totals 15 residues. V shed 3 bases and J shed 4 bases, with 15 bases lying between them. From germline, CDR1 is GTSNPN and CDR2 SVGIG (reference sequence). CDR3 sequence (DNA): TGTGCCTGGAGCCCCTGGGACGGATTTAATGAAAAACTGTTTTTT. Encoded protein: CAWSPWDGFNEKLFF.

The chain is built from TRBV7-8 and TRBJ1-5; 10 bases are a match to TRBD1. CDR1 and CDR2 from the germline V gene are SGHVS and FQNEAQ. V lost 0 bases to trimming and J lost 6 bases; unmatched junction nucleotides: 2. This CDR3 comprises 15 residues. This CDR3 reads CASSLAGDRGQPQHF. CDR3 DNA: TGTGCCAGCAGCTTAGCAGGGGACAGGGGTCAGCCCCAGCATTTT.

The chain uses TRBV5-1 and TRBJ1-5; D possibly corresponds to TRBD1 (6 bases). The CDR3 runs 14 residues. Germline V gene sequence: CDR1 SGHRS, CDR2 YFSETQ. V was clipped by 5 bases and J by 9 bases, with 18 bases between them. The CDR3 coding sequence is TGCGCCAGCAGTTCCGAGGGGGGCTTCGCGCCCCAGCATTTT. Protein sequence: CASSSEGGFAPQHF.

This rearrangement joins TRBV5-6 to TRBJ1-5; D might be TRBD1 (5 bases). CDR1 is SGHDT, CDR2 YYEEEE, per germline. The CDR3 has 16 amino acids. Trimming stripped 3 bases from V and 0 bases from J, with 13 bases between. Written as DNA, the CDR3 is TGTGCCAGCAGCTCCGGGGGGATCCTTAGCAATCAGCCCCAGCATTTT. Amino acid sequence: CASSSGGILSNQPQHF.

As concerns this clone: No conserved phenylalanine or tryptophan ends this CDR3, so it is likely a read error. Because the CDR3's place on the DNA is in doubt, the DNA is left out and the CDR3 is given as listed by TCRdb. V is TRBV6-6 and J is TRBJ1-1; TRBD1 was called by the table and not checked on the DNA. Germline V gene lookup returns CDR1 MNHNY and CDR2 SVGAGI (reference sequence). The CDR3 numbers 14 amino acids, ends counted. CDR3 residues: CASSLRQGTLARRL.

The chain carries TRBV5-4 and TRBJ2-3; D might be TRBD2 (5 bases). The V end lost 7 bases, the J end lost 2 bases, and 14 bases lay between the germline ends. The CDR3 runs 14 residues. Germline V gene data show CDR1 as SGHNT and CDR2 as YYREEE (reference sequence). CDR3 residues: CASFETGITDTQYF. As DNA, the CDR3 is TGTGCCAGCTTCGAAACGGGAATCACAGATACGCAGTATTTT.

The chain recombines TRBV3-1 (or the pseudogene TRBV3-2) with TRBJ1-3; D gene uncertain. The CDR3 extends over 14 amino acids. Germline CDR1 reads LGHDT; CDR2 reads YNNKEL (reference sequence). V lost 7 bases to trimming and J lost 0 bases, with 10 bases between them. The CDR3 DNA follows: TGTGCCAGCACTACGGCCTCCTCTGGAAACACCATATATTTT. Protein: CASTTASSGNTIYF.

This clone was found once. The CDR3 DNA follows: TGTGCCAGCAGCTTGGCCGAACCGGGAGGGCGAACAGATACGCAGTATTTT. Translating it yields CASSLAEPGGRTDTQYF. J is TRBJ2-3 and V is TRBV5-4; TRBD2 agrees at 8 bases. Trimming cost V 0 bases and J 3 bases; bases outside gene matches: 9. Germline lookup yields CDR1 SGHNT and CDR2 YYREEE (reference sequence). This CDR3 is built from 17 residues.

In nucleotides, the CDR3 is TGCGCCAGCTCCCAGGGACAGTACCACACTGAAGCTTTCTTT. It is translated as CASSQGQYHTEAFF. J is TRBJ1-1 and V is TRBV5-1; 7 bases map to TRBD1. The V gene's germline CDR1 is SGHRS and CDR2 YFSETQ. This CDR3 region has 14 residues. Trimming cost V 7 bases and J 3 bases; bases outside gene matches: 9.

V gene TRBV25-1 combines with J gene TRBJ2-3; TRBD1 agrees at 10 bases. J was trimmed by 10 bases and V by 4 bases; bases with no gene match: 8. CDR3 length: 14 amino acids. Germline CDR1 and CDR2: MGHDK and SYGVNS. CDR3 nucleotides: TGTGCCAGCAGTGGGGGGACAGGGGCTGAGTCGCAGTATTTT. Protein sequence: CASSGGTGAESQYF. The variable domain in full, with the rest retrieved from reference TRBV25-1 and TRBJ2-3, is EADIYQTPRYLVIGTGKKITLECSQTMGHDKMYWYQQDPGMELHLIHYSYGVNSTEKGDLSSESTVSRIRTEHFPLTLESARPSHTSQYLCASSGGTGAESQYFGPGTRLTVL.

The chain is built from TRBV5-1 and TRBJ2-2; D may be TRBD1 (5 bases). Germline values: CDR1 SGHRS, CDR2 YFSETQ. This CDR3 has 17 amino acids. V gave up 0 bases and J gave up 5 bases, with 17 bases separating them. The CDR3 DNA reads as TGCGCCAGCAGCTTGGGGGCTCTACAGGCGAGGACCGGGGAGCTGTTTTTT. Translating it yields CASSLGALQARTGELFF.